These T cell receptor beta chains were read from a single sample in a study of cytomegalovirus exposure and HLA in healthy donors. Sequencing was performed with immunoSEQ multiplex PCR; in TCRdb, only in-frame clones are kept and a portion is missing. The sample has roughly 200,000 clones, around 80% seen once; the top ten hold 0.69%. The sequencing input was PBMCs. The receptor set was obtained from a middle-aged woman in good health and CMV-seronegative. Both conserved end residues are part of each CDR3. D genes are given only for firm matches. Only some rows state a clone size, as once, few, many or a class for expanded clones.

clone_size,v_call,d_call,j_call,cdr3_aa,cdr3_nt
.,TRBV6-6,.,TRBJ2-1,CASSVPGESKVSEQFF,TGTGCCAGCAGTGTGCCGGGAGAGAGTAAAGTCAGTGAGCAGTTCTTC
.,TRBV5-1,.,TRBJ1-1,CASRAREWDTEAFF,TGCGCCAGCAGGGCGAGGGAGTGGGACACTGAAGCTTTCTTT
.,TRBV9,.,TRBJ1-1,CASSVGGGGARTEAFF,TGTGCCAGCAGCGTAGGGGGAGGGGGGGCGCGGACTGAAGCTTTCTTT
.,TRBV5-6,.,TRBJ1-1,CASSLGRGTEAFF,TGTGCCAGCAGCTTGGGCAGGGGAACTGAAGCTTTCTTT
.,TRBV5-1,TRBD2,TRBJ2-1,CASSLGGTGGGYNEQFF,TGCGCCAGCAGCTTGGGGGGTACTGGCGGGGGGTACAATGAGCAGTTCTTC
.,TRBV5-6,.,TRBJ1-4,CASSWGHSTNEKLFF,TGTGCCAGCAGCTGGGGACATTCAACTAATGAAAAACTGTTTTTT
.,TRBV21-1,.,TRBJ2-7,CASSRVGTGAPPSLYEQYF,.
.,TRBV13,TRBD2,TRBJ2-3,CASSSGIASTDTQYF,TGTGCCAGCAGCAGCGGGATTGCTAGCACAGATACGCAGTATTTT
.,TRBV28,.,TRBJ1-1,CASSPPRGAEAFF,TGTGCCAGCAGTCCCCCCCGGGGGGCCGAAGCTTTCTTT
once,TRBV10-3,TRBD2,TRBJ2-1,CAISPGLAGADEQFF,TGTGCCATCAGTCCGGGACTAGCGGGAGCGGATGAGCAGTTCTTC
.,TRBV11-3,.,TRBJ2-7,CASSPSDIYEQYF,TGTGCCAGCAGTCCCTCGGACATCTACGAGCAGTACTTC